These 21 T cell receptor beta chains share one sample of origin, sequenced in a study of blood T cell repertoires in COVID-19. TCRdb's table, derived via immunoSEQ multiplex PCR, lists solely in-frame clones and lacks some. The table lists roughly 190,000 clones, roughly 94% of them singletons. Specimen: peripheral blood. The receptors were sampled from a man aged 25-45 years with COVID-19, enrolled during active disease.

This clone has more than one count but fewer than ten. V is TRBV19 and J is TRBJ1-4, with TRBD1 as a possible D gene (6 bases). V shed 7 bases and J shed 7 bases, with 16 bases lying between them. CDR1 LNHDA and CDR2 SQIVND come from the germline V gene (reference sequence). The CDR3 runs to 14 residues. CDR3 sequence: CASTHGGAGEKLFF. The DNA for the CDR3 is TGTGCCAGTACACACGGGGGGGCCGGTGAAAAACTGTTTTTT.

V usage is TRBV7-9 and J usage is TRBJ1-6, with 7 bases lining up with TRBD1. CDR1 and CDR2 (germline): SEHNR, FQNEAQ (reference sequence). Trimming at V came to 7 bases and at J to 11 bases, leaving 8 bases not matched to a gene. The CDR3 loop spans 13 amino acids. The CDR3 reads CASKSEGATPLHF. Here the CDR3 DNA reads TGTGCCAGCAAATCTGAGGGGGCGACACCCCTCCACTTT.

The V call is TRBV19, the J call TRBJ1-3, with D possibly being TRBD1 (6 bases). The CDR3 totals 16 residues. The ends were cut back, 3 bases at V and 1 base at J, with 13 bases in the middle. Germline CDR1 is LNHDA and CDR2 is SQIVND (reference sequence). CDR3 in DNA: TGTGCCAGTAGTATCCCTGGCAGGGGTTCTGGAAACACCATATATTTT. This gives the protein CASSIPGRGSGNTIYF.

The chain recombines TRBV7-9 with TRBJ1-2; TRBD1 matches at 10 bases. The V gene's germline CDR1 is SEHNR and CDR2 FQNEAQ (reference sequence). V shed 1 base, J shed 7 bases, and the junction held 0 bases outside the gene matches. The CDR3 sequence is 13 residues long. CDR3 loop: CASSLGQGAGYTF. The CDR3 coding sequence is TGTGCCAGCAGCTTAGGACAGGGGGCTGGCTACACCTTC.

This clone was found a few times. The genes are TRBV5-4 and TRBJ2-1; TRBD2 matches at 15 bases. Germline V lookup: CDR1 SGHNT, CDR2 YYREEE (reference sequence). The V gene end was trimmed by 4 bases and the J gene end by 3 bases; junction bases not matched to a gene: 8. There are 18 residues in the CDR3. The CDR3 spells CASSLGTSGGSSYNEQFF. CDR3 DNA: TGTGCCAGCAGCCTAGGGACTAGCGGGGGGTCCAGCTACAATGAGCAGTTCTTC.

The J gene is TRBJ2-5, the V gene TRBV14, with 7 bases matching TRBD2. After removal of 4 bases from V and 1 base from J, the junction contained 6 bases not matched to a gene. Per germline, CDR1 SGHDN and CDR2 FVKESK. The CDR3 spans 15 residues. The CDR3: CASSRGLPFQETQYF. CDR3 coding DNA: TGTGCCAGCAGCCGGGGACTACCATTCCAAGAGACCCAGTACTTC.

The V call is TRBV9, the J call TRBJ1-3, with TRBD1 matching over 7 bases. This CDR3 has 17 amino acids. Trimming removed 4 bases from V and 4 bases from J; junction bases left unmatched: 14. Germline loops: CDR1 SGDLS, CDR2 YYNGEE. DNA for the CDR3: TGTGCCAGCAGCAGAAGGGACAGAGTAAATACAGGAAACACCATATATTTT. It is translated as CASSRRDRVNTGNTIYF.

The chain carries TRBV19 and TRBJ2-7; 9 bases align to TRBD1. Losses at the gene ends were 5 bases for V and 3 bases for J; bases not matched to a gene: 5. Germline V lookup: CDR1 LNHDA, CDR2 SQIVND (reference sequence). The CDR3 runs 14 residues. In DNA form, the CDR3 reads TGTGCCAGTAGTCCCCGGGACAGGGTCTACGAGCAGTACTTC. It yields the protein CASSPRDRVYEQYF.

The chain has TRBV6-6 and TRBJ1-2, with 10 positions matching TRBD1. The germline V gene encodes CDR1 MNHNY and CDR2 SVGAGI (reference sequence). The V and J ends lost 5 bases and 5 bases, in that order; junction bases with no gene match: 17. This CDR3 has 18 residues. Written as DNA, the CDR3 is TGTGCCAGCAGTCCTGGAAAGGTTGGACAGGGGGGACAGTATGGCTACACCTTC. This encodes CASSPGKVGQGGQYGYTF.

The rearrangement uses TRBV7-9 and TRBJ2-5; 11 bases map to TRBD1. CDR1 is SEHNR and CDR2 is FQNEAQ in the germline V gene (reference sequence). The CDR3 sequence is 16 residues long. V was clipped by 3 bases and J by 3 bases; unmatched bases: 6. CDR3 nucleotides: TGTGCCAGCAGCTTGCTCCGGGACAGGGGGAAAGAGACCCAGTACTTC. Its translation is CASSLLRDRGKETQYF.

The rearrangement joins TRBV6-5 to TRBJ1-2; 9 nucleotides match TRBD1. Trimming took 3 bases from V and 9 from J; bases not matched to a gene: 14. CDR1 and CDR2 from the germline V gene are MNHEY and SVGAGI. The CDR3 has 16 amino acids. The DNA of the CDR3 is TGTGCCAGCAGTTATCCCACCCGCGACAGGGGGATTAGCTACACCTTC. It translates to CASSYPTRDRGISYTF.

The chain recombines TRBV19 with TRBJ1-5, with D uncertain. The CDR3 consists of 14 residues. Looked up from germline, CDR1 is LNHDA and CDR2 is SQIVND (reference sequence). With 2 bases removed from V and 5 bases from J, the gap between germline ends came to 10 bases. The CDR3 protein is CASSIYAGDQPQHF. Written as DNA, the CDR3 is TGTGCCAGTAGTATATATGCCGGGGATCAGCCCCAGCATTTT.

This clone was counted a single time. The chain is built from TRBV27 and TRBJ2-2; D might be TRBD2 (6 bases). This CDR3 contains 14 residues. Germline CDR1 MNHEY, CDR2 SMNVEV (reference sequence). Trimming took 4 bases from V and 1 from J, leaving 7 bases between them. For the CDR3, the DNA is TGTGCCAGCAGTTCGGGACTGAACACCGGGGAGCTGTTTTTT. Its translation is CASSSGLNTGELFF.

V usage is TRBV3-1 (or the pseudogene TRBV3-2) and J usage is TRBJ1-6, with D possibly matching TRBD1 (6 bases). Trimming took off 4 bases at V and 8 bases at J, with 12 bases between the two ends. The CDR3 has 14 residues. The germline gives CDR1 LGHDT, CDR2 YNNKEL (reference sequence). In nucleotides, the CDR3 is TGTGCCAGCAGCCCGCCGGGACAATATTCACCCCTCCACTTT. It yields the protein CASSPPGQYSPLHF.

This rearrangement joins TRBV12-3 or TRBV12-4 to TRBJ2-1, with 10 bases fitting TRBD1. V dropped 6 bases and J dropped 6; count of bases not matched to a gene: 2. The CDR3 spans 13 residues. The CDR3 loop reads CASRGTGVNEQFF. In DNA form, the CDR3 reads TGTGCCAGCAGGGGGACAGGGGTCAATGAGCAGTTCTTC.

The chain recombines TRBV4-1 with TRBJ2-1; the D is unclear. V lost 3 bases, J lost 8 bases, and 11 bases lay in between. The CDR3 is 13 residues long. The germline V gene has CDR1 MGHRA and CDR2 YSYEKL. Here the CDR3 reads CASSQFVFDEQFF. For the CDR3, the DNA is TGCGCCAGCAGCCAGTTCGTTTTCGATGAGCAGTTCTTC.

The chain is built from TRBV29-1 and TRBJ1-2; TRBD1 matches 10 bases. Germline values: CDR1 SQVTM, CDR2 ANQGSEA. The CDR3 contains 15 residues. V was pared by 7 bases and J by 2 bases, with 10 bases of the junction left unmatched. In DNA, the CDR3 is TGCAGCGCCGACCAGGACAGGGGGGTAAACTATGGCTACACCTTC. This gives the protein CSADQDRGVNYGYTF.

The genes are TRBV6-5 and TRBJ1-2, with D possibly TRBD1 on 6 matching bases. The CDR3 has 12 amino acids. Trimming left V 11 bases short and J 5 bases short, with 15 bases between. CDR1 is MNHEY and CDR2 is SVGAGI in the germline V gene. CDR3 protein: CAARGAHYGYTF. In nucleotides, the CDR3 is TGTGCCGCACGGGGGGCGCATTATGGCTACACCTTC.

V is TRBV5-1 and J is TRBJ1-1; TRBD1 agrees at 9 bases. CDR3 length: 18 amino acids. Trimming at V came to 4 bases and at J to 5 bases, leaving 18 bases not matched to a gene. CDR1 and CDR2 (germline): SGHRS, YFSETQ. The CDR3 bases are TGCGCCAGCAGCACCGTCCCGGGACAGGGTAATAGAGGGACTGAAGCTTTCTTT. It specifies CASSTVPGQGNRGTEAFF.

This chain joins TRBV11-3 and TRBJ2-3; D might be TRBD1 (5 bases). This CDR3 has 11 amino acids. Germline assignment: CDR1 SGHNT and CDR2 YENEEA. V lost 6 bases to trimming and J lost 6 bases, with 7 bases between them. The CDR3 spells CASSKGDTQYF. In nucleotides, the CDR3 is TGTGCCAGCAGTAAGGGGGATACGCAGTATTTT.

The chain links TRBV7-3 to TRBJ2-2, with 8 bases lining up with TRBD1. V shed 5 bases and J 7 bases; nucleotides not matched to a gene: 9. The germline CDR1 and CDR2 sequences are SGHTA and FQGTGA. The CDR3 sequence is 15 residues long. CDR3 region: CASSPTDREIGELFF. CDR3 coding DNA: TGTGCCAGCAGCCCAACGGACAGGGAGATCGGGGAGCTGTTTTTT.